Following are 10 T cell receptor beta chains from one sample sequenced in a study of shared clonotypes between healthy human individuals. Repertoires were generated with immunoSEQ multiplex PCR, while TCRdb's copy carries only in-frame clones and drops some. The table records around 720,000 clones, 60% to 75% of them present only once. The specimen sequenced was memory CD4+ T cells sorted from blood. This sample's subset: CD45RA-negative fraction. Receptors were obtained from a woman aged 30 to 39 in good health.

The chain carries TRBV5-1 and TRBJ2-4; D possibly uses TRBD1 or TRBD2 (5 bases each). The V and J ends lost 0 bases and 0 bases respectively, with 10 bases between them. This CDR3 comprises 16 residues. CDR1 and CDR2 (germline): SGHRS, YFSETQ. CDR3 sequence (DNA): TGCGCCAGCAGCTTGGGAGGGGATTTAGCCAAAAACATTCAGTACTTC. Amino acids: CASSLGGDLAKNIQYF.

V gene TRBV5-6 combines with J gene TRBJ1-2; 7 nucleotides align to TRBD1. The CDR3 covers 14 residues. V was pared by 0 bases and J by 4 bases, with 3 bases of the junction left unmatched. Germline-derived CDR1 and CDR2 are SGHDT and YYEEEE. The CDR3 here is CASSLGDRAYGYTF. In DNA form, the CDR3 reads TGTGCCAGCAGCTTGGGCGACAGGGCCTATGGCTACACCTTC.

DNA of the CDR3: TGTGCCAGCAGTTTTAGGTCTGAAGCTTTCTTT. Translation gives CASSFRSEAFF. The chain carries TRBV27 and TRBJ1-1; D call uncertain. V was cut by 3 bases and J by 6 bases, with 5 bases left in between. CDR1 and CDR2 (germline): MNHEY, SMNVEV (reference sequence). The CDR3 is 11 residues long.

The chain combines TRBV5-1 with TRBJ1-5; D ambiguous. CDR1 and CDR2 (germline): SGHRS, YFSETQ. The germline V and J ends were trimmed by 5 bases and 5 bases, with 11 bases remaining between them. The CDR3 extends over 13 amino acids. The CDR3 region has the DNA TGCGCCAGCAGACCGGGGATCGATCAGCCCCAGCATTTT. Translated, it gives CASRPGIDQPQHF.

The genes are TRBV27 and TRBJ2-7; D may be TRBD2 (6 bases). Germline V gives CDR1 MNHEY, CDR2 SMNVEV (reference sequence). There are 15 residues in the CDR3. Trimming took off 3 bases at V and 2 bases at J, with 14 bases between the two ends. The DNA for the CDR3 is TGTGCCAGCAGTTTCCGACGGGACTTGACCTACGAGCAGTACTTC. Its protein product is CASSFRRDLTYEQYF.

The chain combines TRBV5-1 with TRBJ1-2; D may be TRBD1 (5 bases). V was cut by 1 base and J by 8 bases, with 15 bases left in between. Germline assignment: CDR1 SGHRS and CDR2 YFSETQ. This CDR3 comprises 14 residues. The CDR3 DNA follows: TGCGCCAGCAGCTTGACCCAGGGAGTGGAGGGCTACACCTTC. Amino acids: CASSLTQGVEGYTF.

The table lists this clone with a few counts. V and J are TRBV10-3 and TRBJ1-5; no clear D. CDR3 length equals 15 residues. The germline V gene has CDR1 ENHRY and CDR2 SYGVKD. The CDR3 region is CARRRSIRVNQPQHF. The CDR3 DNA sequence: TGTGCGAGGCGACGGAGCATCAGAGTAAATCAGCCCCAGCATTTT.

The chain couples TRBV11-2 to TRBJ2-7, with TRBD2 matching over 7 bases. The junction had 10 bases not matched to a gene; V was cut back by 4 bases and J by 1 base. This CDR3 is built from 16 residues. Germline-derived CDR1 and CDR2 are SGHAT and FQNNGV. The CDR3 bases are TGTGCCAGCAGCTCCCCCGGGACTACGGGGTCCTACGAGCAGTACTTC. Translating it yields CASSSPGTTGSYEQYF.

The chain employs TRBV19 and TRBJ1-1; TRBD1 might be the D (5 bases). V lost 3 bases to trimming and J lost 4 bases, with 18 bases between them. This CDR3 has 16 amino acids. Germline loops: CDR1 LNHDA, CDR2 SQIVND (reference sequence). In DNA, the CDR3 is TGTGCCAGTAGTATTTTAATTGGGTCGGGGGGCACTGAAGCTTTCTTT. Translated: CASSILIGSGGTEAFF. The variable domain in full, with the rest retrieved from reference TRBV19 and TRBJ1-1, is DGGITQSPKYLFRKEGQNVTLSCEQNLNHDAMYWYRQDPGQGLRLIYYSQIVNDFQKGDIAEGYSVSREKKESFPLTVTSAQKNPTAFYLCASSILIGSGGTEAFFGQGTRLTVV.

The chain employs TRBV6-5 and TRBJ1-5; 8 nucleotides align to TRBD1. This CDR3 is built from 14 residues. Germline CDR1 and CDR2: MNHEY and SVGAGI. Trimming took 6 bases from V and 7 from J; bases not matched to a gene: 8. The CDR3 DNA follows: TGTGCCAGCAGGAAACAGGGGGAATGGCAGCCCCAGCATTTT. It yields the protein CASRKQGEWQPQHF.